This T cell receptor beta chain is from a study of technical replicates of blood from several donors. V was clipped by 1 base and J by 5 bases, with 14 bases between them. The CDR3 contains 15 residues. In germline, CDR1 is SGHTA, CDR2 FQGTGA. This table comes from immunoSEQ multiplex PCR, and its TCRdb copy is limited to in-frame clones, with some not included. The table includes 75,000 to 100,000 clones, 85% to 95% detected once. The receptor's source is a human donor in good health. The sample comprised T cells isolated from PBMCs. The rearrangement joins TRBV7-3 to TRBJ1-1; tentative D call: TRBD1 (6 bases). CDR3: CASSLNGQGQTEAFF. Written as DNA, the CDR3 is TGTGCCAGCAGCTTAAACGGGCAGGGGCAGACTGAAGCTTTCTTT.